A single sample is the source of the 26 T cell receptor beta chains below, sequenced in a study of T cell clonality in common variable immunodeficiency. Libraries were prepared by immunoSEQ multiplex PCR; TCRdb keeps only in-frame clonotypes and omits some of them. In total the sample includes about 43,000 clones, none of them seen once. The sequenced material came from peripheral blood mononuclear cells. These receptors were collected from a person aged 18-70 years in good health.

This clone was seen repeatedly, ten times or more. CDR3 region: CASSQGREYSYGYTF. The CDR3 bases that were read are TGTGCCAGCAGCCAAGGCAGGGAGTACAGCTATGGC. The chain uses TRBV14 and TRBJ1-2; TRBD1 is a possible D gene (5 bases). The read ends 3 residues shy of where the CDR3 ends; the end is completed using the germline J gene. Germline V CDR1 and CDR2: SGHDN, FVKESK. The CDR3 totals 15 residues. Trimming took off 1 base at V and 4 bases at J, with 13 bases between the two ends. Full variable domain (outside the CDR3, taken from reference TRBV14 and TRBJ1-2): EAGVTQFPSHSVIEKGQTVTLRCDPISGHDNLYWYRRVMGKEIKFLLHFVKESKQDESGMPNNRFLAERTGGTYSTLKVQPAELEDSGVYFCASSQGREYSYGYTFGSGTRLTVV.

This clone was counted many times. The sequence runs out 3 residues before the end of the CDR3; the remainder is reconstructed from the germline J gene. The rearrangement uses TRBV5-1 and TRBJ2-7; tentatively, D is TRBD2 (6 bases). From germline, CDR1 is SGHRS and CDR2 YFSETQ. Trimming left V 0 bases short and J 3 bases short, with 7 bases between. The CDR3 sequence is 13 residues long. Partial CDR3 DNA: TGCGCCAGCAGCTTGGTCGGGGGCTACGAG. This gives the protein CASSLVGGYE. The complete CDR3 reads CASSLVGGYEQYF.

The table lists this clone with many counts. With the read ending 3 residues before the CDR3 end, the germline J gene is used to fill in that end. The V gene is TRBV4-1, the J gene TRBJ2-2, with D perhaps TRBD1 (5 bases). Trimming removed 3 bases at V and 4 bases at J, with 6 bases between. CDR3 length: 13 amino acids. Looked up from germline, CDR1 is MGHRA and CDR2 is YSYEKL. The covered CDR3 bases are TGCGCCAGCAGCCAGCAGGGCACCGGGGAG. It specifies CASSQQGTGE. The CDR3, in full, reads CASSQQGTGELFF.

This clone was picked up many times. The read terminates 3 residues before the CDR3 end, so the remaining end is supplied by the germline J gene. This chain connects TRBV5-1 to TRBJ2-5; TRBD1 might be the D (5 bases). This CDR3 region has 14 residues. Germline values: CDR1 SGHRS, CDR2 YFSETQ. The ends were cut back, 6 bases at V and 4 bases at J, with 16 bases in the middle. The part of the CDR3 DNA that was read is TGCGCCAGCAAGGGGCAGTTGGGATCAGAGACC. Translating gives CASKGQLGSET. The CDR3 in full is CASKGQLGSETQYF.

This clone was counted many times. From the germline J gene comes the end of the CDR3, since the read stops 3 residues before it. This chain joins TRBV5-1 and TRBJ2-2; D perhaps matches TRBD1 (6 bases). Germline lookup yields CDR1 SGHRS and CDR2 YFSETQ. V lost 3 bases, J lost 0 bases, and 18 bases lay in between. The CDR3 contains 18 residues. CDR3 DNA (partial): TGCGCCAGCAGCTCATCAGCGCAGGGGATTTCGAACACCGGGGAG. This encodes CASSSSAQGISNTGE. The CDR3 in its entirety is CASSSSAQGISNTGELFF.

This clone has a count of ten or more. The CDR3 DNA, read in part, is TGCGCCAGCGGGCAGGGTGGTAGCTCCTACAATGAG. This translates into CASGQGGSSYNE. The whole CDR3 region reads CASGQGGSSYNEQFF. This chain connects TRBV5-1 to TRBJ2-1; perhaps TRBD1 as D (5 bases). The observed sequence ends 3 residues before the CDR3 terminus, with the missing tail filled in from the germline J gene. The germline V gene has CDR1 SGHRS and CDR2 YFSETQ. CDR3 length: 15 amino acids. V dropped 7 bases and J dropped 0 bases, with 14 bases sitting between them.

This clone was picked up many times. The read halts 3 residues ahead of the CDR3 end, with the missing end drawn from the germline J gene. The rearrangement links TRBV11-2 to TRBJ1-1; TRBD1 agrees at 8 bases. This CDR3 comprises 14 residues. From germline, CDR1 is SGHAT and CDR2 FQNNGV. V was pared by 5 bases and J by 4 bases, with 6 bases of the junction left unmatched. CDR3 DNA (partial): TGTGCCAGCAGCCTCCAGGGGGCGCGCACTGAA. Protein product: CASSLQGARTE. The entire CDR3 reads CASSLQGARTEAFF.

The sample holds many counts of this clone. The DNA ends 3 residues before the CDR3 does, and the rest of the CDR3 is filled in from the germline J gene. The rearrangement joins TRBV5-1 to TRBJ1-1; perhaps TRBD1 as D (6 bases). The germline V gene encodes CDR1 SGHRS and CDR2 YFSETQ. Trimming removed 0 bases at V and 1 base at J, with 10 bases between. The CDR3 sequence is 15 residues long. The CDR3: CASSLGTEPNTEAFF. Partial CDR3 DNA: TGCGCCAGCAGCTTGGGGACAGAACCGAACACTGAA.

The sequenced CDR3 bases are TGCGCCAGCAGCCTTCAGGGACTAGCGGGGGAAGAGACC. Its protein product is CASSLQGLAGEET. The whole CDR3 reads CASSLQGLAGEETQYF. V is TRBV5-1 and J is TRBJ2-5, with TRBD2 matching over 14 bases. The read stops 3 residues short of the end of the CDR3; the missing end is completed from the germline J gene. V shed 4 bases, J shed 3 bases, and the junction held 5 bases outside the gene matches. The CDR3 consists of 16 residues. Germline V gene data show CDR1 as SGHRS and CDR2 as YFSETQ.

To note about this clone: The DNA ends 3 residues before the CDR3 does, and the rest of the CDR3 is filled in from the germline J gene. This chain joins TRBV11-2 and TRBJ1-1; 8 nucleotides line up with TRBD1. This CDR3 has 15 residues. Looked up from germline, CDR1 is SGHAT and CDR2 is FQNNGV. This CDR3 is CASSLYTGTGSLAFF. CDR3 DNA (partial): TGTGCCAGCAGCCTTTATACCGGGACAGGTAGTTTG.

This clone was counted many times. Sequencing ends 3 residues short of the CDR3 end; the germline J gene provides the rest. This chain links TRBV2 with TRBJ2-1, with 9 bases identical to TRBD2. Trimming removed 1 base from V and 4 bases from J; junction bases left unmatched: 11. The CDR3 loop spans 18 amino acids. CDR1 and CDR2 (germline): SNHLY, FYNNEI. The DNA read from the CDR3 is TGTGCCAGCAGTGAAGGCGCGGGAGGGTCCGGAGGGTACAATGAG. It codes for CASSEGAGGSGGYNE. The whole CDR3 is CASSEGAGGSGGYNEQFF. Filled out from reference TRBV2 and TRBJ2-1, the complete variable domain reads EPEVTQTPSHQVTQMGQEVILRCVPISNHLYFYWYRQILGQKVEFLVSFYNNEISEKSEIFDDQFSVERPDGSNFTLKIRSTKLEDSAMYFCASSEGAGGSGGYNEQFFGPGTRLTVL.

This clone was seen repeatedly, ten times or more. The CDR3 is cut off 3 residues early in the read; its end comes from the germline J gene. The chain couples TRBV5-4 to TRBJ2-1; D is perhaps TRBD1 (5 bases). Trimming removed 10 bases at V and 0 bases at J, with 11 bases between. Germline V lookup: CDR1 SGHNT, CDR2 YYREEE (reference sequence). The CDR3 is made up of 13 amino acids. CDR3 DNA (partial): TGTGCCTGTGGGCAGGGCTCCTACAATGAG. As protein: CACGQGSYNE. The entire CDR3 is CACGQGSYNEQFF.

This clone appeared many times. The read comes to an end 3 residues before the CDR3 does, leaving the germline J gene to fill in the end. The chain combines TRBV20-1 with TRBJ2-1; 10 positions match TRBD2. The length of the CDR3 is 14 residues. With V trimmed by 2 bases and J by 5 bases, 3 bases remained unmatched. Germline-derived CDR1 and CDR2 are DFQATT and SNEGSKA (reference sequence). CDR3 DNA (partial): TGCAGTGCTAGAAGCGGGAGGGCCGACAATGAG. As protein: CSARSGRADNE. The full CDR3 sequence reads CSARSGRADNEQFF.

This clone was observed many times. The CDR3 end lies 3 residues beyond the end of the read and is filled in from the germline J gene. The rearrangement joins TRBV19 to TRBJ1-5, with 10 positions matching TRBD1. V trimming: 6 bases; J trimming: 1 base; junction bases outside the gene matches: 6. The CDR3 has 16 amino acids. Germline V gives CDR1 LNHDA, CDR2 SQIVND (reference sequence). This chain's CDR3 is CASRSGTGESNQPQHF. The sequenced part of the CDR3 DNA is TGTGCCAGTAGATCCGGGACAGGGGAGAGCAATCAGCCC.

This clone was seen ten or more times. CDR3 region: CASSPGGGPYEQYF. The sequenced part of the CDR3 DNA is TGTGCCAGCAGCCCCGGGGGGGGACCCTACGAG. The chain has TRBV5-6 and TRBJ2-7; 8 positions match TRBD2. The read falls 3 residues short of the CDR3 end, and the missing part is taken from the germline J gene. Unmatched junction bases numbered 5, after V lost 4 bases and J lost 2 bases. Germline V gives CDR1 SGHDT, CDR2 YYEEEE. The CDR3 covers 14 residues.

This clone was observed at least ten times. From the germline J gene comes the end of the CDR3, since the read stops 3 residues before it. The chain employs TRBV13 and TRBJ2-3, with 9 positions matching TRBD1. V was pared by 5 bases and J by 3 bases, with 6 bases of the junction left unmatched. The CDR3 length is 15 residues. Germline V CDR1 and CDR2: PRHDT, FYEKMQ (reference sequence). Incomplete CDR3 DNA: TGTGCCAGCAGCCCCGGGACAGGGCCGACAGATACG. Encoded protein: CASSPGTGPTDT. The CDR3 as a whole reads CASSPGTGPTDTQYF.

This clone was seen many times. Read coverage stops 3 residues before the CDR3 terminus; the germline J gene supplies the remainder. The V gene is TRBV6-2 or TRBV6-3, the J gene TRBJ1-1; 7 nucleotides agree with TRBD1. The CDR3 totals 15 residues. V dropped 6 bases and J dropped 5; count of bases not matched to a gene: 12. The germline gives CDR1 MNHEY, CDR2 SVGEGT. CDR3 in amino acids: CASRRGTAGITEAFF. Incomplete CDR3 DNA: TGTGCCAGCAGACGCGGGACAGCTGGAATAACTGAA.

This clone came up a few times. The sequence runs out 3 residues before the end of the CDR3; the remainder is reconstructed from the germline J gene. This chain connects TRBV19 to TRBJ2-4; a possible D gene is TRBD1 (6 bases). CDR1 and CDR2 (germline): LNHDA, SQIVND (reference sequence). The CDR3 length is 14 residues. CDR3 DNA, as far as it was read: TGTGCCAGTAGTATAGCAGGGGCCCGCTATGGT. Protein sequence: CASSIAGARYG. The whole CDR3 region reads CASSIAGARYGQYF.

This clone appeared many times. The CDR3 end is not reached by the read, which stops 3 residues before it; the germline J gene fills it in. This sequence joins TRBV5-1 and TRBJ2-6, with 12 nucleotides matching TRBD2. Losses at the gene ends were 2 bases for V and 0 bases for J; bases not matched to a gene: 6. Looked up from germline, CDR1 is SGHRS and CDR2 is YFSETQ. This CDR3 has 19 amino acids. The sequenced part of the CDR3 DNA is TGCGCCAGCAGCTTAAGGACTAGCGGGGCCCCCTCTGGGGCCAACGTC. This encodes CASSLRTSGAPSGANV. The complete CDR3 sequence is CASSLRTSGAPSGANVLTF.

At least ten counts were recorded for this clone. Sequencing ends 3 residues short of the CDR3 end; the germline J gene provides the rest. This chain links TRBV29-1 with TRBJ2-7, with a possible D match to TRBD1 (6 bases). The CDR3 contains 13 residues. Germline CDR1 reads SQVTM; CDR2 reads ANQGSEA. The V end lost 6 bases, the J end lost 0 bases, and 12 bases lay between the germline ends. Partial CDR3 DNA: TGCAGCGTCGTGAAGGGGGACTCCTACGAG. This gives the protein CSVVKGDSYE. The full CDR3 protein reads CSVVKGDSYEQYF.

Worth noting for this clone: The read ends 3 residues shy of where the CDR3 ends; the end is completed using the germline J gene. The chain uses TRBV23-1 and TRBJ1-2; D not certain. TRBV23-1 is an ORF for which the function is uncertain. This CDR3 contains 11 residues. The covered CDR3 bases are TGCGCCAGCAGGCGGGTCTACGAC. Amino acids: CASRRVYD. The entire CDR3 protein is CASRRVYDYTF.

This clone has ten or more counts. The observed sequence ends 3 residues before the CDR3 terminus, with the missing tail filled in from the germline J gene. The J gene is TRBJ2-2, the V gene TRBV2; TRBD1 matches 7 bases. The V gene's germline CDR1 is SNHLY and CDR2 FYNNEI. The CDR3 extends over 16 amino acids. V lost 7 bases to trimming and J lost 4 bases; unmatched junction nucleotides: 12. CDR3 protein: CASTVLRTGRTGELFF. CDR3 DNA (partial): TGTGCCAGCACTGTATTAAGGACAGGTCGCACCGGGGAG. Based on the CDR3 plus reference TRBV2 and TRBJ2-2, the full variable domain is EPEVTQTPSHQVTQMGQEVILRCVPISNHLYFYWYRQILGQKVEFLVSFYNNEISEKSEIFDDQFSVERPDGSNFTLKIRSTKLEDSAMYFCASTVLRTGRTGELFFGEGSRLTVL.

This clone was observed at least ten times. The read halts 3 residues ahead of the CDR3 end, with the missing end drawn from the germline J gene. The rearrangement joins TRBV27 to TRBJ2-3; TRBD1 agrees at 7 bases. J lost 8 bases, V lost 2 bases, and 4 bases had no gene match. The CDR3 totals 13 residues. The germline V gene has CDR1 MNHEY and CDR2 SMNVEV (reference sequence). The CDR3 loop reads CASSLGAGGTQYF. The DNA read from the CDR3 is TGTGCCAGCAGTTTAGGGGCAGGGGGTACG.

There are many counts of this clone. The read falls 3 residues short of the CDR3 end, and the missing part is taken from the germline J gene. The genes are TRBV19 and TRBJ2-2; 9 positions agree with TRBD1. CDR3 length: 15 residues. Trimming removed 8 bases from V and 5 bases from J; junction bases left unmatched: 9. The germline V gene has CDR1 LNHDA and CDR2 SQIVND (reference sequence). The part of the CDR3 DNA that was read is TGTGCCAGTTCGCCACCGGGACAGGGAACCGGGGAG. This translates into CASSPPGQGTGE. The complete CDR3 reads CASSPPGQGTGELFF.

This clone has ten or more counts. The read halts 3 residues ahead of the CDR3 end, with the missing end drawn from the germline J gene. J is TRBJ2-7 and V is TRBV20-1, with 16 bases that match TRBD2. V lost 0 bases to trimming and J lost 2 bases; unmatched junction nucleotides: 13. There are 20 residues in the CDR3. The germline CDR1 and CDR2 sequences are DFQATT and SNEGSKA (reference sequence). The DNA read from the CDR3 is TGCAGTGCTAGAGAAAATAAACCGGGACTAGCGGGAGGGCCTACCTACGAG. Encoded protein: CSARENKPGLAGGPTYE. The whole CDR3 reads CSARENKPGLAGGPTYEQYF.

This clone was seen repeatedly, ten times or more. With the read ending 3 residues before the CDR3 end, the germline J gene is used to fill in that end. This chain connects TRBV7-6 to TRBJ1-1, with a weak D call TRBD1 (6 bases). The length of the CDR3 is 14 residues. Germline-derived CDR1 and CDR2 are SGHVS and FNYEAQ. V was shortened by 5 bases and J by 1 base, with 11 bases between the two germline ends. CDR3 DNA, as far as it was read: TGTGCCAGCAGCCCAGGGGCCGCGAACACTGAA. Protein: CASSPGAANTE. The complete CDR3 protein is CASSPGAANTEAFF.